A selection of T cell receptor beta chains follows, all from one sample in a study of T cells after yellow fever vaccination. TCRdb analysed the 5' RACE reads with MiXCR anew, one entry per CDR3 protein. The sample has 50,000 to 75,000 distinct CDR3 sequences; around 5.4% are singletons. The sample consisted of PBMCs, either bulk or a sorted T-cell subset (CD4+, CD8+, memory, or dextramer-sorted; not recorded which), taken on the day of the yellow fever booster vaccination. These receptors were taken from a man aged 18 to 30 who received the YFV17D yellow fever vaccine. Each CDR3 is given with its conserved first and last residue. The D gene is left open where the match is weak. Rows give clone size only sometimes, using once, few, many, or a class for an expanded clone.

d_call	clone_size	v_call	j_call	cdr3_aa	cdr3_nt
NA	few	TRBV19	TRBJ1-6	CASSIQGNSPLHF	TGTGCCAGTAGTATTCAGGGGAACTCACCCCTCCACTTT
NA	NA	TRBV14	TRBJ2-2	CASSQGTTGELFF	TGTGCCAGCAGCCAGGGTACCACCGGGGAGCTGTTTTTT
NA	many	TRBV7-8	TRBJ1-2	CASSFVSVPGPRSGYTF	TGTGCCAGCAGCTTCGTCTCGGTACCGGGACCCAGGAGTGGCTACACCTTC
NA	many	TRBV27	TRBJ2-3	CASGRRARDTQYF	TGTGCCAGCGGGCGCAGGGCCAGAGATACGCAGTATTTT
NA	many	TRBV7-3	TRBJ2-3	CASSLYVGDTQYF	TGTGCCAGCAGCCTATACGTGGGAGATACGCAGTATTTT
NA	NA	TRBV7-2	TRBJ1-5	CASGLRLTSNQPQHF	TGTGCCAGCGGCCTAAGGTTGACGAGCAATCAGCCCCAGCATTTT
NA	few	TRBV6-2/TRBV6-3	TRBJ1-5	CASSYDRTNGLYNQPQHF	TGTGCCAGCAGTTACGACAGAACAAACGGGCTTTACAATCAGCCCCAGCATTTT
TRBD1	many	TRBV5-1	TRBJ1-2	CASSPGVRDRGAYGYTF	TGCGCCAGCAGCCCTGGGGTCCGGGACAGGGGGGCCTATGGCTACACCTTC
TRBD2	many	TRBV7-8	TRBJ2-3	CASSIGLAGPTDTQYF	TGTGCCAGCAGCATTGGACTAGCGGGGCCGACAGATACGCAGTATTTT
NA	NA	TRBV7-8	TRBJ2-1	CASSRSDEQFF	TGTGCCAGCAGCAGGTCAGATGAGCAGTTCTTC
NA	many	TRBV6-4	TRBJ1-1	CASSENSYTEAFF	TGTGCCAGCAGTGAGAACAGTTACACTGAAGCTTTCTTT
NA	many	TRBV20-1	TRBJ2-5	CSARKETQYF	TGCAGTGCTAGGAAGGAGACCCAGTACTTC
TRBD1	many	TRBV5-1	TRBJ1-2	CASSAGDRDPGYTF	TGCGCCAGCAGCGCCGGGGACAGGGACCCTGGCTACACCTTC
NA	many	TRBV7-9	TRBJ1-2	CASSLPLGLGNGYTF	TGTGCCAGCAGCCTCCCCCTTGGATTGGGTAACGGCTACACCTTC
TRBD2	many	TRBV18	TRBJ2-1	CASSPTPRGGSNEQFF	TGTGCCAGCTCACCGACTCCGCGGGGGGGATCCAATGAGCAGTTCTTC